This note documents a single TCR beta chain sequence. The PCR employed 60 Vbeta primers together with 13 Jbeta primers. This table comes from immunoSEQ multiplex PCR, and its TCRdb copy is limited to in-frame clones, with some not included. This sample has 150,000 to 200,000 clones, with around two thirds found just once. V was pared by 7 bases and J by 5 bases, with 12 bases between. CDR1 and CDR2 (germline): MNHNS, SASEGT. The CDR3 spans 13 residues. The sample is drawn from a study of cytomegalovirus exposure and HLA in healthy donors. The rearrangement uses TRBV6-1 and TRBJ1-5; possible D gene TRBD1, 5 bases. The TCR comes from a man aged 40-55 years in good health and CMV-seronegative. The sample consisted of PBMCs. The DNA for the CDR3 is TGTGCCAGCAAATGGTGGGGCGATCAGCCCCAGCATTTT. Encoded protein: CASKWWGDQPQHF.